This TCR beta chain was sequenced in a study of blood T cell repertoires in COVID-19. Study details: There were acute and convalescent COVID-19 samples, and they came from the United States, Italy and Spain. From T cells, B-cell-depleted T cells, or PBMCs came the material, which was cDNA or gDNA.

As processed by the authors: How many nucleated cells were present was estimated from reference gene primer amplification. This table comes from immunoSEQ multiplex PCR, and its TCRdb copy is limited to in-frame clones, with some not included. V and J calls and clone size are those listed in that table; D and trimming were worked out from the DNA. The repertoire holds about 150,000 clones, with more than 75% as singletons. Per the germline V gene, CDR1 is MNHNS and CDR2 is SASEGT. J lost 4 bases, V lost 1 base, and 0 bases had no gene match. The CDR3 extends over 13 amino acids. Sequencing was performed on peripheral blood. The chain employs TRBV6-1 and TRBJ1-1; 7 bases map to TRBD1. This TCR derives from a man over 45 who had recovered from COVID-19. The CDR3 loop reads CASSEGTGTEAFF. The CDR3 nucleotides are TGTGCCAGCAGTGAAGGGACAGGCACTGAAGCTTTCTTT.